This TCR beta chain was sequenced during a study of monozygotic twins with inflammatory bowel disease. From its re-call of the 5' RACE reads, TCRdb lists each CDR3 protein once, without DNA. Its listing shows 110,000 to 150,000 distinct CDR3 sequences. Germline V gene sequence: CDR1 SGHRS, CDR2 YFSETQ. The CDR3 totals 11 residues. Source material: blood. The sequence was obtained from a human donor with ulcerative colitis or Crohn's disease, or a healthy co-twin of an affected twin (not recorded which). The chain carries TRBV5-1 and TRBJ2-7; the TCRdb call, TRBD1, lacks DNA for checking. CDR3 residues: CASRGAYEQYF.